This T cell receptor beta chain was profiled in a study of response to subunit inactivated influenza vaccine. The length of the CDR3 is 13 residues. Germline CDR1 and CDR2: MNHNS and SASEGT. The V end was cut by 6 bases, the J end by 2 bases, with 10 bases between. TCRdb re-derived calls from the RT-PCR reads in MiXCR, one entry per CDR3 protein. Of roughly 670,000 distinct CDR3 sequences detected, 14% appear once; the ten largest clones hold roughly 7.2%. This clonotype was counted a few times. This TCR derives from a man aged 45 to 65 who received an inactivated influenza vaccine. This chain joins TRBV6-1 and TRBJ1-2, with TRBD1 as a possible D gene (5 bases). The input for sequencing was PBMCs from blood, taken roughly 15 days before vaccination. CDR3 nucleotides: TGTGCCAGCAGAAGGGGCGCAAACTATGGCTACACCTTC. This translates into CASRRGANYGYTF.